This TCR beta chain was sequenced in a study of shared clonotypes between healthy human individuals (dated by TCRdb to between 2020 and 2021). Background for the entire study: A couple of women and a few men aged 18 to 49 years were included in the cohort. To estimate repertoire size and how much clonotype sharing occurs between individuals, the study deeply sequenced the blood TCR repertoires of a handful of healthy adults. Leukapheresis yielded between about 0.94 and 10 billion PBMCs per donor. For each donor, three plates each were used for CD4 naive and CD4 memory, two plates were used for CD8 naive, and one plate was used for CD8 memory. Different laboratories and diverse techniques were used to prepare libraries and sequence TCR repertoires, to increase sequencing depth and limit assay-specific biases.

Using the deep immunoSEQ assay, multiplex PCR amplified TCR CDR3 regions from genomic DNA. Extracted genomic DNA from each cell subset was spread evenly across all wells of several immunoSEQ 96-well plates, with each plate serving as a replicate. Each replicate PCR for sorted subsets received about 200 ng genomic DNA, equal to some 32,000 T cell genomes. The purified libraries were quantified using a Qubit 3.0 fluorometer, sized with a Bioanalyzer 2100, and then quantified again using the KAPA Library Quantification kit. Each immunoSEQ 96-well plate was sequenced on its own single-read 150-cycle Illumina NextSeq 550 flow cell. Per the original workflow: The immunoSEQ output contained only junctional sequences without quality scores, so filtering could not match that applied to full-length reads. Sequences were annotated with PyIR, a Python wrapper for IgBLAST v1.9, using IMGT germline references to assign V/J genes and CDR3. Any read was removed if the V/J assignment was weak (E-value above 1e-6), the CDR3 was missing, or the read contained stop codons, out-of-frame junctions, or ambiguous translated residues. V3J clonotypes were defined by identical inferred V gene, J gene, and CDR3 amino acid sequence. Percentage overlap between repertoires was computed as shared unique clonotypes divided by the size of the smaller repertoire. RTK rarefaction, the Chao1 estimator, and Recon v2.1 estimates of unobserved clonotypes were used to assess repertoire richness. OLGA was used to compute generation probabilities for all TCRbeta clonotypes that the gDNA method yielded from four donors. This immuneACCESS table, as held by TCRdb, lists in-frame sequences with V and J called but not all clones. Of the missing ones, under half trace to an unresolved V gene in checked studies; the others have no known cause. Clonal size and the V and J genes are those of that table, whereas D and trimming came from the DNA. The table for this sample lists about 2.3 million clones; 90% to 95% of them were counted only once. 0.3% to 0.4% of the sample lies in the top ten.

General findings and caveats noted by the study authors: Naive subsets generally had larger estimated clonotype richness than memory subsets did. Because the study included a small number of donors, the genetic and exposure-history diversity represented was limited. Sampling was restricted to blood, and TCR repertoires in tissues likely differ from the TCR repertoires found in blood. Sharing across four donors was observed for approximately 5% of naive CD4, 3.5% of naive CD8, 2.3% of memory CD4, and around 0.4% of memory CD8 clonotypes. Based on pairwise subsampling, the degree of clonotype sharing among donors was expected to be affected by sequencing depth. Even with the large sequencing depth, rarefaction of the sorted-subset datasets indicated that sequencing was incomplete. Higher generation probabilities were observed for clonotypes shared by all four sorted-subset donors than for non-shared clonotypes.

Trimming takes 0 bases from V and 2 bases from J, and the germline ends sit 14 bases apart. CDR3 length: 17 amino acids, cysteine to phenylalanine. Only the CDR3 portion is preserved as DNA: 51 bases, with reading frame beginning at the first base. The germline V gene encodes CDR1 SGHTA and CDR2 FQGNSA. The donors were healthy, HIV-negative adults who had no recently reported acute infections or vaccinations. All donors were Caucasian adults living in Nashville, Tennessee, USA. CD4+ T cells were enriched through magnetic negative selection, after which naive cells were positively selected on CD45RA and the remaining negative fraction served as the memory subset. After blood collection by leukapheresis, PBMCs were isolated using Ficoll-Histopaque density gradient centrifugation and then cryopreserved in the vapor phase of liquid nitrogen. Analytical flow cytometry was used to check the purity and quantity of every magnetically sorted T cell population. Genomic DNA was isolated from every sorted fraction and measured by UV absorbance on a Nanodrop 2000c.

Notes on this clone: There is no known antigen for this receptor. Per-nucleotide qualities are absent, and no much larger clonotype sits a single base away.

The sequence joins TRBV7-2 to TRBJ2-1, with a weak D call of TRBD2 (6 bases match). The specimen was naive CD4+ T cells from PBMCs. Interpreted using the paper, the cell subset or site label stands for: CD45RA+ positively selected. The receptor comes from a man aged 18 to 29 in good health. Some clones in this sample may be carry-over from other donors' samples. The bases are TGTGCCAGCAGCTTAGCCTCCGGGAGTCCCCCCTACAATGAGCAGTTCTTC. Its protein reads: CASSLASGSPPYNEQFF.